The 10 T cell receptor beta chains listed next were all sequenced from one sample in a study of blood T cell repertoires in COVID-19. Here immunoSEQ multiplex PCR was the method, and the copy in TCRdb shows in-frame clones only, minus some. The data hold over 200,000 clones, with approximately 88% observed a single time. Sequenced material: PBMCs or T cells enriched from blood (not recorded which). Receptors were obtained from a woman younger than 45 who had been exposed to COVID-19.

The chain couples TRBV18 to TRBJ2-1, with 7 bases fitting TRBD2. This CDR3 has 12 amino acids. The ends lost 6 bases at V and 12 bases at J; junction bases unmatched: 8. The germline gives CDR1 KGHSH, CDR2 LQKENI. The CDR3 sequence: CASSPSGIGQFF. CDR3 DNA: TGTGCCAGCTCCCCTAGCGGTATAGGGCAGTTCTTC.

V usage is TRBV25-1 and J usage is TRBJ1-2; D may be TRBD1 (6 bases). CDR3 length equals 14 residues. Per the germline V gene, CDR1 is MGHDK and CDR2 is SYGVNS. Trimming stripped 5 bases from V and 7 bases from J, with 17 bases between. Here the CDR3 reads CASSRITGTSGYTF. The CDR3, as DNA: TGTGCCAGCAGTAGAATAACAGGGACTAGTGGCTACACCTTC.

This chain links TRBV7-9 with TRBJ1-6, with D unresolved. The germline V gene has CDR1 SEHNR and CDR2 FQNEAQ (reference sequence). CDR3 length: 15 amino acids. V was cut by 1 base and J by 5 bases, with 9 bases left in between. The CDR3 region is CASSLEVIDNSPLHF. In nucleotides, the CDR3 is TGTGCCAGCAGCTTAGAAGTCATAGATAATTCACCCCTCCACTTT.

Note on this clone: The same CDR3 also results from other DNA sequences found in this sample. CDR3 residues: CASSDPTSGSYEQYF. The CDR3 DNA sequence: TGCGCCAGCAGTGACCCAACTAGCGGGTCCTACGAGCAGTACTTC. The rearrangement joins TRBV10-1 to TRBJ2-7, with 9 bases matching TRBD2. Losses at the gene ends were 3 bases for V and 1 base for J; bases not matched to a gene: 4. The CDR3 covers 15 residues. The germline V gene encodes CDR1 WNHNN and CDR2 SYGVQD (reference sequence).

The DNA of the CDR3 is TGCGCCAGCAGCTTGGGTTTACGGGGGGCGCCGGACAATGAGCAGTTCTTC. Its translation: CASSLGLRGAPDNEQFF. The chain links TRBV5-1 to TRBJ2-1; tentatively, D is TRBD2 (7 bases). V was clipped by 0 bases and J by 5 bases, with 18 bases between them. Germline loops: CDR1 SGHRS, CDR2 YFSETQ. The CDR3 spans 17 residues.

This clone was recorded once. One end of the junction is discordant with germline, which a read error may explain. The V gene is TRBV3-1 (or the pseudogene TRBV3-2), the J gene TRBJ2-7; 8 nucleotides match TRBD2. The CDR3 runs to 13 residues. Germline assignment: CDR1 LGHDT and CDR2 YNNKEL (reference sequence). CDR3 region: CASSPGGGRETRF. CDR3 coding DNA: TGTGCCAGCAGCCCCGGGGGGGGGAGGGAGACTCGCTTC.

The chain employs TRBV24-1 and TRBJ2-1, with D uncertain. CDR3 length: 17 amino acids. Per the germline V gene, CDR1 is KGHDR and CDR2 is SFDVKD. V was clipped by 5 bases and J by 0 bases, with 16 bases between them. As DNA, the CDR3 is TGTGCCACCAGTGGATCTGTGGTTAGGAGCTCCTACAATGAGCAGTTCTTC. Translation: CATSGSVVRSSYNEQFF.

As DNA, the CDR3 is TGTGCAGTTGGGGGGGCTTTTAATGAAAAACTGTTTTTT. Its translation: CAVGGAFNEKLFF. The V call is TRBV6-5, the J call TRBJ1-4; D may be TRBD1 (6 bases). This CDR3 comprises 13 residues. CDR1 is MNHEY, CDR2 SVGAGI, per germline.

This chain links TRBV7-2 with TRBJ1-5; no reliable D call. CDR1 is SGHTA, CDR2 FQGNSA, per germline. Trimming left V 1 base short and J 3 bases short, with 22 bases between. This CDR3 comprises 19 residues. DNA for the CDR3: TGTGCCAGCAGCTTAGTTTTTACGGGTCTGATGAGTACCAATCAGCCCCAGCATTTT. This translates into CASSLVFTGLMSTNQPQHF.

The V gene is TRBV5-1, the J gene TRBJ2-3, with a tentative D call TRBD2 (6 bases). V was pared by 1 base and J by 2 bases, with 20 bases between. CDR3 length equals 18 residues. From germline, CDR1 is SGHRS and CDR2 YFSETQ. CDR3 DNA: TGCGCCAGCAGCTTGTCGATCTCGGGACTCTTGAACACAGATACGCAGTATTTT. Protein sequence: CASSLSISGLLNTDTQYF. The complete variable domain, with remaining parts taken from reference TRBV5-1 and TRBJ2-3, reads KAGVTQTPRYLIKTRGQQVTLSCSPISGHRSVSWYQQTPGQGLQFLFEYFSETQRNKGNFPGRFSGRQFSNSRSEMNVSTLELGDSALYLCASSLSISGLLNTDTQYFGPGTRLTVL.